Each of the 32 T cell receptor beta chains below was sequenced from the same sample in a study of shared clonotypes between healthy human individuals. The protocol was immunoSEQ multiplex PCR, while the TCRdb copy is restricted to in-frame clones and leaves out a portion. The sample has hundreds of thousands of clones; around 78% are singletons. Input material: memory CD4+ T cells sorted from blood. The subset denotes: CD45RA-negative fraction. Every receptor here comes from a woman in her 30s in good health.

This chain joins TRBV9 and TRBJ1-1; a weak D match, TRBD1 (5 bases). This CDR3 region has 13 residues. Per germline, CDR1 SGDLS and CDR2 YYNGEE. Trimming took 1 base from V and 6 from J, leaving 10 bases between them. CDR3 protein: CASSVLGEAEAFF. The DNA for the CDR3 is TGTGCCAGCAGCGTATTGGGGGAGGCTGAAGCTTTCTTT.

In regard to this clone: Other nucleotide sequences in the sample specify the same CDR3. CDR3 sequence reads: CSAGLYNEQFF. In DNA, the CDR3 is TGCAGTGCTGGACTCTACAATGAGCAGTTCTTC. This rearrangement joins TRBV20-1 to TRBJ2-1, with D maybe TRBD2 (5 bases). The CDR3 is 11 amino acids. CDR1 is DFQATT, CDR2 SNEGSKA, per germline (reference sequence). V was shortened by 5 bases and J by 3 bases, with 5 bases between the two germline ends.

The chain links TRBV2 to TRBJ2-2; perhaps D is TRBD1 or TRBD2 (5 bases each). The CDR3 length is 14 residues. Germline-derived CDR1 and CDR2 are SNHLY and FYNNEI. V was shortened by 4 bases and J by 5 bases, with 11 bases between the two germline ends. Here the CDR3 DNA reads TGTGCCAGCAGTGGGGGGAGTATTACCGGGGAGCTGTTTTTT. This codes for CASSGGSITGELFF.

This rearrangement joins TRBV29-1 to TRBJ2-5; D possibly uses TRBD1 or TRBD2 (6 bases each). The germline V gene encodes CDR1 SQVTM and CDR2 ANQGSEA. The CDR3 is 11 amino acids. The V end was cut by 5 bases, the J end by 5 bases, with 9 bases between. The CDR3 sequence: CSVLGGETQYF. CDR3 DNA: TGCAGCGTTCTGGGGGGCGAGACCCAGTACTTC. The full variable domain, completed using reference TRBV29-1 and TRBJ2-5, is SAVISQKPSRDICQRGTSLTIQCQVDSQVTMMFWYRQQPGQSLTLIATANQGSEATYESGFVIDKFPISRPNLTFSTLTVSNMSPEDSSIYLCSVLGGETQYFGPGTRLLVL.

The rearrangement uses TRBV4-1 and TRBJ1-5, with a weak D call TRBD1 (6 bases). The germline V and J ends were trimmed by 4 bases and 4 bases, with 14 bases remaining between them. Germline CDR1 MGHRA, CDR2 YSYEKL. The CDR3 length is 15 residues. The CDR3: CASSRLWDTNQPQHF. CDR3 in DNA: TGCGCCAGCAGCCGCCTGTGGGACACTAATCAGCCCCAGCATTTT.

The J gene is TRBJ1-1, the V gene TRBV27; tentative D call: TRBD1 (5 bases). In germline, CDR1 is MNHEY, CDR2 SMNVEV (reference sequence). CDR3 length: 12 residues. Trimming left V 4 bases short and J 5 bases short, with 8 bases between. The CDR3 DNA is TGTGCCAGCAGTTCGGGGGGTACTGAAGCTTTCTTT. Amino acids: CASSSGGTEAFF.

The chain recombines TRBV7-2 with TRBJ2-5; TRBD2 agrees at 8 bases. Germline CDR1 reads SGHTA; CDR2 reads FQGNSA. After removal of 5 bases from V and 5 bases from J, the junction contained 13 bases not matched to a gene. The CDR3 has 16 residues. Here the CDR3 DNA reads TGTGCCAGCAGCCAAGCCCACAGGACGGGAGGGGAGACCCAGTACTTC. This codes for CASSQAHRTGGETQYF. Together with reference TRBV7-2 and TRBJ2-5, the CDR3 gives the full variable domain: GAGVSQSPSNKVTEKGKDVELRCDPISGHTALYWYRQSLGQGLEFLIYFQGNSAPDKSGLPSDRFSAERTGGSVSTLTIQRTQQEDSAVYLCASSQAHRTGGETQYFGPGTRLLVL.

The V call is TRBV2, the J call TRBJ1-6; D is ambiguous. The CDR3 sequence is 16 residues long. Per germline, CDR1 SNHLY and CDR2 FYNNEI. V dropped 5 bases and J dropped 0 bases, with 11 bases sitting between them. The CDR3 loop is CASSQRESSYNSPLHF. CDR3 nucleotide sequence: TGTGCCAGCAGTCAGCGGGAGAGCTCCTATAATTCACCCCTCCACTTT.

The chain uses TRBV29-1 and TRBJ2-5; D could derive from TRBD1 or TRBD2 (5 bases each). Germline-derived CDR1 and CDR2 are SQVTM and ANQGSEA. The V and J ends lost 7 bases and 1 base respectively, with 13 bases between them. The CDR3 sequence is 13 residues long. The CDR3 region has the DNA TGCAGCGCCTGTGTGGGGGTCCAAGAGACCCAGTACTTC. It translates to CSACVGVQETQYF.

The J gene is TRBJ2-7, the V gene TRBV6-6, with TRBD1 matching over 7 bases. The CDR3 totals 14 residues. The germline V gene encodes CDR1 MNHNY and CDR2 SVGAGI (reference sequence). Trimming cost V 6 bases and J 0 bases; bases outside gene matches: 5. The CDR3: CASSHRGDSYEQYF. The CDR3, as DNA: TGTGCCAGCAGCCACAGGGGCGACTCCTACGAGCAGTACTTC.

This sequence joins TRBV10-1 and TRBJ2-7; D may be TRBD1 (5 bases). V was shortened by 6 bases and J by 6 bases, with 18 bases between the two germline ends. The germline gives CDR1 WNHNN, CDR2 SYGVQD (reference sequence). The CDR3 runs 14 residues. Written as DNA, the CDR3 is TGCGCCAGCAGCTTCTCAAGGGGCCTCTCCGAGCAGTACTTC. Translated: CASSFSRGLSEQYF.

The chain has TRBV11-1 and TRBJ2-3; TRBD2 agrees at 9 bases. The length of the CDR3 is 16 residues. Germline V lookup: CDR1 SGHAT, CDR2 FQDESV (reference sequence). V lost 5 bases to trimming and J lost 4 bases; unmatched junction nucleotides: 10. The CDR3: CASSPRGLAGPDTQYF. DNA of the CDR3: TGTGCCAGCAGCCCCCGTGGTCTAGCGGGACCAGATACGCAGTATTTT.

V usage is TRBV2 and J usage is TRBJ2-7; D might be TRBD1 or TRBD2, each matching 5 bases. Trimming took 7 bases from V and 0 from J, leaving 13 bases between them. Germline V gene data show CDR1 as SNHLY and CDR2 as FYNNEI. This CDR3 spans 14 amino acids. The CDR3 coding sequence is TGTGCCAGCACTGGACCAGGGAGCTCCTACGAGCAGTACTTC. Translating it yields CASTGPGSSYEQYF.

This clone occurred a few times. The rearrangement links TRBV28 to TRBJ2-3; D remains ambiguous. V lost 6 bases to trimming and J lost 6 bases, with 10 bases between them. Germline CDR1 and CDR2: MDHEN and SYDVKM. The CDR3 loop spans 12 amino acids. DNA of the CDR3: TGTGCCAGCAGGAACCCGACTGATACGCAGTATTTT. The encoded protein is CASRNPTDTQYF. Using reference TRBV28 and TRBJ2-3 for the parts outside the CDR3, the full variable domain is DVKVTQSSRYLVKRTGEKVFLECVQDMDHENMFWYRQDPGLGLRLIYFSYDVKMKEKGDIPEGYSVSREKKERFSLILESASTNQTSMYLCASRNPTDTQYFGPGTRLTVL.

The chain has TRBV25-1 and TRBJ1-1; 10 bases are shared with TRBD1. The length of the CDR3 is 16 residues. The trim removed 3 bases at V and 5 bases at J, leaving 9 bases unmatched. Germline V gives CDR1 MGHDK, CDR2 SYGVNS. In nucleotides, the CDR3 is TGTGCCAGCAGTGATAATAGACAGGGGGCTGGAACTGAAGCTTTCTTT. Encoded protein: CASSDNRQGAGTEAFF.

The chain links TRBV5-1 to TRBJ2-3; a possible D gene is TRBD2 (6 bases). This CDR3 contains 13 residues. The germline V gene has CDR1 SGHRS and CDR2 YFSETQ. V lost 0 bases and J lost 4, with 6 bases in between. CDR3 sequence: CASSLGLADTQYF. CDR3 DNA: TGCGCCAGCAGCTTGGGACTAGCAGATACGCAGTATTTT.

This clone has a handful of counts. The chain is built from TRBV11-2 and TRBJ2-1; D may be TRBD2 (6 bases). CDR1 and CDR2 (germline): SGHAT, FQNNGV. CDR3 length: 14 amino acids. V was clipped by 0 bases and J by 8 bases, with 11 bases between them. CDR3 sequence (DNA): TGTGCCAGCAGCTTAGACGGGGGAAACGATGAGCAGTTCTTC. It specifies CASSLDGGNDEQFF.

This clone was seen a single time. The chain is built from TRBV7-9 and TRBJ2-7; the match to TRBD2 covers 10 bases. CDR1 is SEHNR and CDR2 is FQNEAQ in the germline V gene (reference sequence). J lost 6 bases, V lost 3 bases, and 8 bases had no gene match. There are 15 residues in the CDR3. CDR3 loop: CASSFGLAGVGEQYF. CDR3 sequence (DNA): TGTGCCAGCAGCTTCGGGCTAGCGGGAGTTGGCGAGCAGTACTTC.

The V call is TRBV10-3, the J call TRBJ2-4; possible D gene TRBD2, 7 bases. The V gene lost 8 bases and the J gene lost 1 base, with 18 bases spanning the gap. The V gene's germline CDR1 is ENHRY and CDR2 SYGVKD. The CDR3 loop spans 16 amino acids. DNA for the CDR3: TGTGCCATCCGGGGGGCTTCGGGTCTGGCCAAAAACATTCAGTACTTC. Translation: CAIRGASGLAKNIQYF.

The chain employs TRBV7-7 and TRBJ2-1, with D tentatively TRBD1 (5 bases). V lost 6 bases and J 7 bases, leaving 13 bases between the germline ends. The germline CDR1 and CDR2 sequences are SSHAT and FNYEAQ (reference sequence). The CDR3 is 13 residues long. The chain's CDR3 is CASSRDRANEQFF. CDR3 nucleotide sequence: TGTGCCAGCAGTCGCGACAGAGCTAATGAGCAGTTCTTC. Drawing the rest from reference TRBV7-7 and TRBJ2-1, the complete variable domain is GAGVSQSPRYKVTKRGQDVTLRCDPISSHATLYWYQQALGQGPEFLTYFNYEAQPDKSGLPSDRFSAERPEGSISTLTIQRTEQRDSAMYRCASSRDRANEQFFGPGTRLTVL.

This chain joins TRBV27 and TRBJ2-3; 10 bases fit TRBD1. With V trimmed by 5 bases and J by 3 bases, 17 bases remained unmatched. CDR3 length equals 19 residues. The germline V gene encodes CDR1 MNHEY and CDR2 SMNVEV (reference sequence). The CDR3 loop reads CASSLTGGTGVKRTDTQYF. In nucleotides, the CDR3 is TGTGCCAGCAGTCTTACGGGGGGGACAGGGGTCAAGCGGACAGATACGCAGTATTTT.

CDR3 amino acids: CASSPDRAAGNTIYF. The CDR3 DNA is TGTGCCAGCTCACCAGACAGGGCGGCTGGAAACACCATATATTTT. The V and J genes are TRBV18 and TRBJ1-3, with 7 positions matching TRBD1. V trimming: 2 bases; J trimming: 2 bases; junction bases outside the gene matches: 3. Germline V lookup: CDR1 KGHSH, CDR2 LQKENI. The length of the CDR3 is 15 residues. The full variable domain, completed using reference TRBV18 and TRBJ1-3, is NAGVMQNPRHLVRRRGQEARLRCSPMKGHSHVYWYRQLPEEGLKFMVYLQKENIIDESGMPKERFSAEFPKEGPSILRIQQVVRGDSAAYFCASSPDRAAGNTIYFGEGSWLTVV.

The chain joins TRBV28 to TRBJ2-7; 9 positions match TRBD1. Germline trimming cut 6 bases from V and 5 bases from J; bases unmatched to any gene: 8. Per germline, CDR1 MDHEN and CDR2 SYDVKM. The CDR3 runs to 14 residues. The CDR3 loop reads CASSLGTGTDEQYF. The CDR3 coding sequence is TGTGCCAGCAGCCTCGGGACAGGGACCGACGAGCAGTACTTC.

The rearrangement joins TRBV11-2 to TRBJ2-7, with D perhaps TRBD1 or TRBD2 (5 bases each). This CDR3 has 12 residues. The V gene's germline CDR1 is SGHAT and CDR2 FQNNGV. V lost 5 bases, J lost 6 bases, and 11 bases lay in between. The chain's CDR3 is CASSPMGTEQYF. The CDR3 bases are TGTGCCAGCAGCCCCATGGGGACCGAGCAGTACTTC.

A single count supports this clone. Here the CDR3 reads CASSSLEYEQYF. CDR3 nucleotides: TGTGCCAGCAGTTCTTTGGAGTACGAGCAGTACTTC. V gene TRBV6-6 combines with J gene TRBJ2-7, with D hard to call. The V and J ends lost 4 bases and 4 bases respectively, with 8 bases between them. The CDR3 extends over 12 amino acids. CDR1 and CDR2 (germline): MNHNY, SVGAGI (reference sequence).

The chain joins TRBV15 to TRBJ1-2; D might be TRBD1 (6 bases). This CDR3 spans 13 amino acids. V lost 4 bases to trimming and J lost 8 bases, with 14 bases between them. The V gene's germline CDR1 is LNHNV and CDR2 YYDKDF (reference sequence). CDR3 sequence: CATSIFGGQGYTF. The DNA of the CDR3 is TGTGCCACCAGCATATTTGGGGGCCAAGGCTACACCTTC.

This clone was seen at least ten times. This rearrangement joins TRBV4-2 to TRBJ2-7; TRBD1 matches 9 bases. The CDR3 has 16 amino acids. Germline CDR1 and CDR2: LGHNA and YNFKEQ. Germline trimming cut 5 bases from V and 3 bases from J; bases unmatched to any gene: 11. The CDR3 protein is CASSATGGQGHYEQYF. The CDR3 DNA follows: TGTGCCAGCAGCGCCACGGGGGGACAGGGCCACTACGAGCAGTACTTC.

The chain is built from TRBV5-1 and TRBJ1-2; 7 bases match TRBD1. Germline loops: CDR1 SGHRS, CDR2 YFSETQ. V lost 4 bases, J lost 8 bases, and 14 bases stayed unmatched. This CDR3 has 15 amino acids. CDR3 protein: CASSQTGEGAYGYTF. CDR3 bases: TGCGCCAGCAGCCAAACAGGGGAGGGGGCGTACGGCTACACCTTC.

A remark on this clone: The same CDR3 can be traced to other DNA sequences in this sample. This rearrangement joins TRBV5-1 to TRBJ2-2; D is unclear. Between the trimmed V and J ends, which lost 0 bases and 5 bases, there was a span of 5 bases. The CDR3 spans 13 residues. Looked up from germline, CDR1 is SGHRS and CDR2 is YFSETQ. The CDR3 coding sequence is TGCGCCAGCAGCTTGGATCTAACCGGGGAGCTGTTTTTT. Its protein is CASSLDLTGELFF.

The chain combines TRBV15 with TRBJ1-3; possibly TRBD1 for D (5 bases). The V end was cut by 5 bases, the J end by 3 bases, with 14 bases between. The CDR3 spans 15 residues. The germline CDR1 and CDR2 sequences are LNHNV and YYDKDF (reference sequence). CDR3 DNA sequence: TGTGCCACCAGCCCTCCGGGGGGGAATGGAAACACCATATATTTT. Translating gives CATSPPGGNGNTIYF.

The chain couples TRBV6-4 to TRBJ2-2; no reliable D call. V was clipped by 5 bases and J by 1 base, with 8 bases between them. This CDR3 region has 14 residues. The germline CDR1 and CDR2 sequences are MRHNA and SNTAGT. CDR3 in amino acids: CASSPEKNTGELFF. The CDR3 DNA sequence: TGTGCCAGCAGTCCCGAGAAGAACACCGGGGAGCTGTTTTTT.

CDR3 residues: CASSGGQQNTGELFF. Written as DNA, the CDR3 is TGTGCCAGCAGTGGGGGACAGCAGAACACCGGGGAGCTGTTTTTT. The genes are TRBV25-1 and TRBJ2-2; 7 bases match TRBD1. Germline CDR1 and CDR2: MGHDK and SYGVNS. The CDR3 loop spans 15 amino acids. After removal of 4 bases from V and 1 base from J, the junction contained 3 bases not matched to a gene.